These T cell receptor beta chains were read from a single sample in a study of blood T cell repertoires in COVID-19. Generated by immunoSEQ multiplex PCR, the TCRdb table keeps only in-frame clones and is missing some. The sample has around 300,000 clones; roughly 88% are singletons. Sequenced input: peripheral blood. The receptors originated from a woman between 25 and 40 years old with active or convalescent COVID-19. CDR3s include the opening cysteine and the closing phenylalanine or tryptophan. D genes are given only for firm matches. Size is omitted from some rows. Given values are once, few, many or a class for expanded clones.

TRBJ2-5 | TRBV29-1 | - | 14 | TRBD2 | CSVDLRSGEKTQYF | TGCAGCGTTGACCTTCGGAGCGGGGAAAAGACCCAGTACTTC
TRBJ2-5 | TRBV5-1 | - | 14 | - | CASRGVGGGETQYF | TGCGCCAGCAGGGGCGTTGGGGGAGGAGAGACCCAGTACTTC
TRBJ1-1 | TRBV9 | - | 14 | - | CASSEGGVDTEAFF | TGTGCCAGCAGCGAGGGCGGGGTAGACACTGAAGCTTTCTTT
TRBJ2-7 | TRBV30 | few | 15 | - | CAWSRWAGPTYEQYF | TGTGCCTGGAGTCGGTGGGCGGGGCCGACCTACGAGCAGTACTTC
TRBJ2-3 | TRBV5-1 | - | 15 | TRBD1 | CASSSSGTGADTQYF | TGCGCCAGCAGCTCTTCCGGGACAGGGGCAGATACGCAGTATTTT
TRBJ1-2 | TRBV12-5 | - | 12 | - | CASGSEERGYTF | TGTGCTAGTGGGTCCGAAGAGCGTGGCTACACCTTC
TRBJ1-1 | TRBV19 | few | 15 | TRBD1 | CASRRTGIRNTEAFF | TGTGCCAGTAGACGGACAGGGATTAGGAACACTGAAGCTTTCTTT
TRBJ2-1 | TRBV27 | few | 14 | TRBD1 | CASSRTGPYNEQFF | TGTGCCAGCAGTCGGACAGGGCCATACAATGAGCAGTTCTTC
TRBJ2-3 | TRBV5-1 | few | 16 | - | CASSLARAGGADTQYF | TGCGCCAGCAGCTTGGCGAGGGCCGGGGGAGCAGATACGCAGTATTTT
TRBJ2-7 | TRBV18 | - | 14 | - | CASSPLGSEDEQYF | TGTGCCAGCTCACCACTCGGGTCCGAAGACGAGCAGTACTTC
TRBJ2-3 | TRBV27 | - | 19 | TRBD2 | CASSLVRGGLPSRADTQYF | TGTGCCAGCAGTTTAGTGCGGGGGGGCCTTCCCTCTAGGGCAGATACGCAGTATTTT
TRBJ2-6 | TRBV7-9 | - | 15 | - | CASSSHFSGANVLTF | TGTGCCAGCAGCTCCCATTTCTCTGGGGCCAACGTCCTGACTTTC
TRBJ2-5 | TRBV7-6 | - | 16 | TRBD2 | CASSSMTSGVAETQYF | TGTGCCAGCAGCTCGATGACTAGCGGGGTTGCGGAGACCCAGTACTTC
TRBJ1-2 | TRBV6-2/TRBV6-3 | - | 14 | - | CASSYTPDNYGYTF | TGTGCCAGCAGTTACACACCTGATAACTATGGCTACACCTTC